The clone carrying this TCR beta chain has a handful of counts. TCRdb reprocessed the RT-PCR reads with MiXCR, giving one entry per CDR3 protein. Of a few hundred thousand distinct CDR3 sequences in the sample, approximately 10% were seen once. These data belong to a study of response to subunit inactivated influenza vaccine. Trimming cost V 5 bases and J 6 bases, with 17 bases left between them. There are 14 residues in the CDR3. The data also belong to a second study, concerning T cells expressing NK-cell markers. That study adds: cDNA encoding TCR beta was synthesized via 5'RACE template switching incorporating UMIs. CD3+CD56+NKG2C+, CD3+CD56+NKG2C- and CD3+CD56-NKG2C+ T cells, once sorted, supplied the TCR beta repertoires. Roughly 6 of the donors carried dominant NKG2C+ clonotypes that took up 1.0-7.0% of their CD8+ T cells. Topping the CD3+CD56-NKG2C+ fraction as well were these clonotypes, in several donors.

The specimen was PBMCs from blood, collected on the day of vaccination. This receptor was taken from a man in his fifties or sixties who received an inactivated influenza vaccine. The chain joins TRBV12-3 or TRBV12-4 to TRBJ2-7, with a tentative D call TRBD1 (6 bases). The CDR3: CASSPMDSWGEQYF. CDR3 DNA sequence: TGTGCCAGCAGTCCGATGGACAGTTGGGGCGAGCAGTACTTC.